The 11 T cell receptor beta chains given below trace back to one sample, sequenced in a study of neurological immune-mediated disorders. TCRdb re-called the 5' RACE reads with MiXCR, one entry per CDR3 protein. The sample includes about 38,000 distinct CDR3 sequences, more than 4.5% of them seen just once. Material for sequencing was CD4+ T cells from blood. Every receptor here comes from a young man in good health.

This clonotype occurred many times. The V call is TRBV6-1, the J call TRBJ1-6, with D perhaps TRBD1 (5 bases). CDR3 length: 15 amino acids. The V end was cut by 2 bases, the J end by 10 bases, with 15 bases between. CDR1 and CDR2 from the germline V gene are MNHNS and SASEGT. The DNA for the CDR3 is TGTGCCAGCAGTGAAATAGGCCCGGGGGAGTCACCCCTCCACTTT. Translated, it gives CASSEIGPGESPLHF.

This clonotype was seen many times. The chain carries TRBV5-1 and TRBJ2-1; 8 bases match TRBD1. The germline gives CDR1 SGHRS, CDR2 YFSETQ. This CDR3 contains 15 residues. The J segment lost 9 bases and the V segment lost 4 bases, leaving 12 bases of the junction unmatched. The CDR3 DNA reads TGCGCCAGCAGCCCGGACAGGGATCTGCTCAGTGAGCAGTTCTTC. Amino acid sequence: CASSPDRDLLSEQFF. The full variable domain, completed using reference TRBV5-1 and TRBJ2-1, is KAGVTQTPRYLIKTRGQQVTLSCSPISGHRSVSWYQQTPGQGLQFLFEYFSETQRNKGNFPGRFSGRQFSNSRSEMNVSTLELGDSALYLCASSPDRDLLSEQFFGPGTRLTVL.

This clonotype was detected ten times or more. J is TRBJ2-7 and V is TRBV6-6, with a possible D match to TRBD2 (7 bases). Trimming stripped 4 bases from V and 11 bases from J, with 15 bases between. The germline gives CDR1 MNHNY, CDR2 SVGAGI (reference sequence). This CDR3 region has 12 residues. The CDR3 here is CASSSWGGPEYF. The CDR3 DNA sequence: TGTGCCAGCAGTTCATGGGGGGGGCCTGAGTACTTC.

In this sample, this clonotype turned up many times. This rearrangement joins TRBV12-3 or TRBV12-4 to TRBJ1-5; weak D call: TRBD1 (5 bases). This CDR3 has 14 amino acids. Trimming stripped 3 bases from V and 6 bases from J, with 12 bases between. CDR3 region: CASSFSRDGQPQHF. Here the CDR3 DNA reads TGTGCCAGCAGTTTTTCCAGGGATGGTCAGCCCCAGCATTTT.

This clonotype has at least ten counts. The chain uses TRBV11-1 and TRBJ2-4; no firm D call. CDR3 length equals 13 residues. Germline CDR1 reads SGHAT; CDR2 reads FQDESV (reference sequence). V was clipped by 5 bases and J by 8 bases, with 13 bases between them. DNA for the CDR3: TGTGCCAGCAGCCCCCTCCTAGAGGACATTCAGTACTTC. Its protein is CASSPLLEDIQYF.

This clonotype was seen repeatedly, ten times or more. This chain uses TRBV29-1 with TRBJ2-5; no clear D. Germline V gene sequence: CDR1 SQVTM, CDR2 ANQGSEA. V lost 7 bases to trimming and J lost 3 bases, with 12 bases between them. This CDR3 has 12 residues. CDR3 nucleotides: TGCAGCGCTGTGCCGGGCGAAGAGACCCAGTACTTC. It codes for CSAVPGEETQYF. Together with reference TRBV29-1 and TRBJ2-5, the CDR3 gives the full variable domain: SAVISQKPSRDICQRGTSLTIQCQVDSQVTMMFWYRQQPGQSLTLIATANQGSEATYESGFVIDKFPISRPNLTFSTLTVSNMSPEDSSIYLCSAVPGEETQYFGPGTRLLVL.

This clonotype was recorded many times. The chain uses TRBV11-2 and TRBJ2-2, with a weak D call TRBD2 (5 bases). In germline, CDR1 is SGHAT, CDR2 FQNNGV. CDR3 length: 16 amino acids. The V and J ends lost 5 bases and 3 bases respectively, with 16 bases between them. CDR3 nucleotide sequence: TGTGCCAGCAGCCCGAGAGGCGGGTCTCACACCGGGGAGCTGTTTTTT. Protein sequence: CASSPRGGSHTGELFF.

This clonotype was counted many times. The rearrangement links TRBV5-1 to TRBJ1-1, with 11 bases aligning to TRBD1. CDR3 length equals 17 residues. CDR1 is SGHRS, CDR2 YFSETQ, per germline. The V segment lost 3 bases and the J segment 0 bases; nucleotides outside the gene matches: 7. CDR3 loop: CASSSGQGVRLNTEAFF. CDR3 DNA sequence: TGCGCCAGCAGCTCGGGACAGGGGGTAAGGTTGAACACTGAAGCTTTCTTT.

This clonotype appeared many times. The CDR3 DNA reads TGTGCCAGCAGCCAGGAAGGGGAAAGCACTGAAGCTTTCTTT. Translating it yields CASSQEGESTEAFF. The V call is TRBV6-4, the J call TRBJ1-1; D might be TRBD1 (5 bases). This CDR3 contains 14 residues. Trimming took 6 bases from V and 4 from J, leaving 15 bases between them. Germline V lookup: CDR1 MRHNA, CDR2 SNTAGT.

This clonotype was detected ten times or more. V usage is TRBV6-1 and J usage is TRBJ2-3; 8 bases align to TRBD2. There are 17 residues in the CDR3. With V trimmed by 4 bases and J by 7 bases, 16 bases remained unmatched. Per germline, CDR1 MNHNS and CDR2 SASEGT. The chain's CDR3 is CASSGARGGSIRYTQYF. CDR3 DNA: TGTGCCAGCAGTGGGGCCCGGGGGGGCTCCATTCGCTATACGCAGTATTTT.

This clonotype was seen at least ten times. CDR3 residues: CSARTRDRYNSPLHF. CDR3 in DNA: TGCAGTGCTAGGACCCGGGACAGGTATAATTCACCCCTCCACTTT. The V gene is TRBV20-1, the J gene TRBJ1-6; 8 positions match TRBD1. This CDR3 has 15 amino acids. Germline-derived CDR1 and CDR2 are DFQATT and SNEGSKA (reference sequence). V was pared by 3 bases and J by 4 bases, with 5 bases of the junction left unmatched.